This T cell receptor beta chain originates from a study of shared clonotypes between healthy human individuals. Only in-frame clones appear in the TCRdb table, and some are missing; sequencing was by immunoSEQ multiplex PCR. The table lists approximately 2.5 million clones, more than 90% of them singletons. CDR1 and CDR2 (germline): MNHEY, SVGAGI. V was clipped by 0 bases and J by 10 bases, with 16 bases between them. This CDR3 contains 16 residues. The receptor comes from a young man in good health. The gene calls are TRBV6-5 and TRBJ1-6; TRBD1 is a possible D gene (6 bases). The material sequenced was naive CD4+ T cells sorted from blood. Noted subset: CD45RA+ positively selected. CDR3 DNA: TGTGCCAGCAGTTACTCGAGGGGGGGTCTGGGCTCACCCCTCCACTTT. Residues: CASSYSRGGLGSPLHF.